These 23 T cell receptor beta chains came from one sample sequenced in a study of OX40 agonist ivuxolimab in advanced cancers. The repertoire was sequenced with immunoSEQ multiplex PCR; TCRdb's copy has only in-frame clones and lacks some. The table lists around 97,000 clones, under 90% of them singletons. Sequences were derived from CD4+ or CD8+ T cells sorted from blood, sampled in a trial of the OX40 agonist ivuxolimab. These receptors were collected from an adult with an advanced solid tumor such as melanoma, head and neck, liver or kidney cancer.

J is TRBJ1-5 and V is TRBV2; D uncertain. The CDR3 extends over 14 amino acids. Trimming took 4 bases from V and 5 from J, leaving 12 bases between them. Germline CDR1 SNHLY, CDR2 FYNNEI. The CDR3 DNA follows: TGTGCCAGCAGTGCCGGATCAAGAGATCAGCCCCAGCATTTT. Translated, it gives CASSAGSRDQPQHF.

V gene TRBV7-6 combines with J gene TRBJ1-3; 7 bases map to TRBD1. This CDR3 comprises 16 residues. Germline V lookup: CDR1 SGHVS, CDR2 FNYEAQ. Trimming took 5 bases from V and 4 from J; bases not matched to a gene: 11. CDR3 residues: CASSTRTGSGGNTIYF. The CDR3 nucleotides read TGTGCCAGCAGCACCCGGACAGGCTCGGGAGGAAACACCATATATTTT. Looking up the rest from reference TRBV7-6 and TRBJ1-3 gives the full variable domain: GAGVSQSPRYKVTKRGQDVALRCDPISGHVSLYWYRQALGQGPEFLTYFNYEAQQDKSGLPNDRFSAERPEGSISTLTIQRTEQRDSAMYRCASSTRTGSGGNTIYFGEGSWLTVV.

The J gene is TRBJ2-1, the V gene TRBV2; D might be TRBD1 (5 bases). Between the trimmed V and J ends, which lost 4 bases and 0 bases, there was a span of 7 bases. The CDR3 is 14 residues long. The germline CDR1 and CDR2 sequences are SNHLY and FYNNEI. The CDR3 sequence is CASSGDSSYNEQFF. DNA for the CDR3: TGTGCCAGCAGTGGCGACAGCTCCTACAATGAGCAGTTCTTC.

The CDR3 bases are TGCGCCAGCAGCTATGGGGGAAACTCCTACAATGAGCAGTTCTTC. Protein sequence: CASSYGGNSYNEQFF. The chain carries TRBV5-1 and TRBJ2-1; tentatively, D is TRBD1 or TRBD2 (5 bases each). The CDR3 covers 15 residues. Trimming took 3 bases from V and 0 from J, leaving 10 bases between them. Per germline, CDR1 SGHRS and CDR2 YFSETQ. Using reference TRBV5-1 and TRBJ2-1 for the parts outside the CDR3, the full variable domain is KAGVTQTPRYLIKTRGQQVTLSCSPISGHRSVSWYQQTPGQGLQFLFEYFSETQRNKGNFPGRFSGRQFSNSRSEMNVSTLELGDSALYLCASSYGGNSYNEQFFGPGTRLTVL.

This rearrangement joins TRBV9 to TRBJ2-7; 7 nucleotides agree with TRBD2. The V segment lost 3 bases and the J segment 0 bases; nucleotides outside the gene matches: 3. This CDR3 is built from 14 residues. Germline V gene lookup returns CDR1 SGDLS and CDR2 YYNGEE. CDR3 protein: CASSASSGSYEQYF. The CDR3 DNA reads TGTGCCAGCAGCGCGTCTAGCGGCTCCTACGAGCAGTACTTC.

On this clone: This sample also contains other DNA sequences that code for the same CDR3. V usage is TRBV5-1 and J usage is TRBJ1-5; 7 nucleotides line up with TRBD1. The trim removed 0 bases at V and 4 bases at J, leaving 4 bases unmatched. Looked up from germline, CDR1 is SGHRS and CDR2 is YFSETQ. The CDR3 consists of 15 residues. The CDR3 nucleotides read TGCGCCAGCAGCTTGGGACAGGGCTTAAATCAGCCCCAGCATTTT. It specifies CASSLGQGLNQPQHF.

The chain links TRBV6-1 to TRBJ2-2; tentatively, D is TRBD1 (6 bases). V gave up 3 bases and J gave up 8 bases, with 16 bases separating them. The germline V gene encodes CDR1 MNHNS and CDR2 SASEGT. The CDR3 runs to 15 residues. The CDR3 DNA reads as TGTGCCAGCAGTGATACAGGGCAGTCATCGGGGGAGCTGTTTTTT. Its translation is CASSDTGQSSGELFF.

This clone was seen a handful of times. V is TRBV19 and J is TRBJ2-1; 10 bases match TRBD2. This CDR3 comprises 15 residues. Germline V CDR1 and CDR2: LNHDA, SQIVND (reference sequence). V trimming: 5 bases; J trimming: 6 bases; junction bases outside the gene matches: 7. CDR3 loop: CASSSATSGFNEQFF. The CDR3 nucleotides read TGTGCCAGTAGTTCGGCGACTAGCGGGTTCAATGAGCAGTTCTTC. Looking up the rest from reference TRBV19 and TRBJ2-1 gives the full variable domain: DGGITQSPKYLFRKEGQNVTLSCEQNLNHDAMYWYRQDPGQGLRLIYYSQIVNDFQKGDIAEGYSVSREKKESFPLTVTSAQKNPTAFYLCASSSATSGFNEQFFGPGTRLTVL.

This clone has a single count. The CDR3 coding sequence is TGTGCCATCTCAGGGGAAGATACGCAGTATTTT. Translating gives CAISGEDTQYF. The V call is TRBV6-1, the J call TRBJ2-3, with D possibly being TRBD1 (6 bases). The CDR3 loop spans 11 amino acids. V was shortened by 10 bases and J by 5 bases, with 10 bases between the two germline ends. The germline gives CDR1 MNHNS, CDR2 SASEGT.

This clone came up once. This chain joins TRBV2 and TRBJ2-2; possible D gene TRBD1, 5 bases. V lost 6 bases and J lost 1, with 12 bases in between. The CDR3 runs to 15 residues. Per the germline V gene, CDR1 is SNHLY and CDR2 is FYNNEI. In DNA, the CDR3 is TGTGCCAGCAGGGAAAGGACATTGAACACCGGGGAGCTGTTTTTT. This sequence encodes CASRERTLNTGELFF.

The chain is built from TRBV27 and TRBJ2-1, with 7 bases that match TRBD1. V was pared by 8 bases and J by 7 bases, with 14 bases of the junction left unmatched. The germline CDR1 and CDR2 sequences are MNHEY and SMNVEV (reference sequence). CDR3 length: 15 amino acids. The CDR3 nucleotides are TGTGCCAGCGGGGCGCACAGGGGATCTCGGAATGAGCAGTTCTTC. It codes for CASGAHRGSRNEQFF.

This rearrangement joins TRBV7-9 to TRBJ2-1; 9 nucleotides align to TRBD1. The CDR3 sequence is 14 residues long. In germline, CDR1 is SEHNR, CDR2 FQNEAQ (reference sequence). With 5 bases clipped from V and 8 bases from J, the junction kept 7 bases outside the gene matches. CDR3 region: CASSGNRGRDEQFF. The CDR3 DNA follows: TGTGCCAGCAGCGGAAACAGGGGGCGTGATGAGCAGTTCTTC.

This clone was seen only once. The V call is TRBV7-3, the J call TRBJ2-1; possibly TRBD1 for D (6 bases). With 5 bases removed from V and 6 bases from J, the gap between germline ends came to 8 bases. Germline V CDR1 and CDR2: SGHTA, FQGTGA. This CDR3 region has 12 residues. The CDR3 loop reads CASSLQGNEQFF. The CDR3, as DNA: TGTGCCAGCAGCCTACAGGGCAATGAGCAGTTCTTC.

V and J are TRBV7-9 and TRBJ2-6, with 7 bases lining up with TRBD1. The V gene's germline CDR1 is SEHNR and CDR2 FQNEAQ (reference sequence). Losses at the gene ends were 8 bases for V and 0 bases for J; bases not matched to a gene: 10. This CDR3 contains 17 residues. As DNA, the CDR3 is TGTGCCAGCGCCCGAGGGGGCCTCATCTCTGGGGCCAACGTCCTGACTTTC. Its translation is CASARGGLISGANVLTF.

The rearrangement joins TRBV19 to TRBJ2-1; 14 bases agree with TRBD2. The CDR3 runs 18 residues. Germline CDR1 LNHDA, CDR2 SQIVND (reference sequence). Trimming removed 7 bases from V and 8 bases from J; junction bases left unmatched: 16. CDR3 nucleotides: TGTGCCAGTACCCCCAACTTTAGGACTAGCGGGGGGCGGGATGAGCAGTTCTTC. The encoded protein is CASTPNFRTSGGRDEQFF.

Concerning this clone itself: Other nucleotide sequences from this sample produce the same CDR3. This chain uses TRBV18 with TRBJ2-3; D ambiguous. CDR3 length: 16 residues. Trimming left V 3 bases short and J 0 bases short, with 13 bases between. Germline values: CDR1 KGHSH, CDR2 LQKENI. The chain's CDR3 is CASSPPGGPSTDTQYF. For the CDR3, the DNA is TGTGCCAGCTCACCCCCCGGCGGTCCTAGCACAGATACGCAGTATTTT.

This chain links TRBV15 with TRBJ1-1, with TRBD1 matching over 7 bases. The germline CDR1 and CDR2 sequences are LNHNV and YYDKDF (reference sequence). The V and J ends lost 1 base and 0 bases, in that order; junction bases with no gene match: 5. There are 16 residues in the CDR3. For the CDR3, the DNA is TGTGCCACCAGCAGAGGGCCCGGGACAGTGAACACTGAAGCTTTCTTT. Its protein product is CATSRGPGTVNTEAFF.

The chain uses TRBV10-2 and TRBJ1-2; D not resolved. Germline loops: CDR1 WSHSY, CDR2 SAAADI. V was pared by 3 bases and J by 5 bases, with 7 bases between. The CDR3 has 12 amino acids. The CDR3: CASSDRSYGYTF. Here the CDR3 DNA reads TGCGCCAGCAGTGACAGAAGTTATGGCTACACCTTC.

The chain joins TRBV2 to TRBJ2-1; tentative D call: TRBD2 (5 bases). Deletions cut 6 bases from V and 0 bases from J, with 12 bases between. The CDR3 has 15 residues. CDR1 is SNHLY, CDR2 FYNNEI, per germline. DNA of the CDR3: TGTGCCAGCAGGAAGGAGGCGAGCTCCTACAATGAGCAGTTCTTC. Translated, it gives CASRKEASSYNEQFF.

This chain joins TRBV9 and TRBJ1-6; unclear D gene. CDR1 is SGDLS, CDR2 YYNGEE, per germline. The CDR3 sequence is 13 residues long. The V gene lost 4 bases and the J gene lost 8 bases, with 10 bases spanning the gap. The CDR3 here is CASSPVLDSPLHF. CDR3 DNA: TGTGCCAGCAGCCCCGTACTGGATTCACCCCTCCACTTT.

This clone was counted a few times. This chain uses TRBV5-1 with TRBJ2-3; 7 bases align to TRBD1. CDR3 length: 15 amino acids. V shed 0 bases and J 3 bases; nucleotides not matched to a gene: 4. Germline CDR1 SGHRS, CDR2 YFSETQ. The CDR3 spells CASSLVGGGTDTQYF. The CDR3, as DNA: TGCGCCAGCAGCTTGGTAGGGGGCGGGACAGATACGCAGTATTTT.

The chain has TRBV29-1 and TRBJ2-1; 8 bases align to TRBD1. This CDR3 comprises 12 residues. CDR1 is SQVTM, CDR2 ANQGSEA, per germline. With V trimmed by 6 bases and J by 9 bases, 7 bases remained unmatched. In DNA, the CDR3 is TGCAGCGTCGCCTCAGGGGGCGGTGAGCAGTTCTTC. Translation gives CSVASGGGEQFF.

This chain uses TRBV2 with TRBJ1-4; D is unresolved. The CDR3 runs 15 residues. CDR1 and CDR2 (germline): SNHLY, FYNNEI. Deletions cut 1 base from V and 8 bases from J, with 14 bases between. The CDR3 is CASSEVYGDYEKLFF. The CDR3 nucleotides read TGTGCCAGCAGTGAAGTTTACGGGGATTACGAAAAACTGTTTTTT.